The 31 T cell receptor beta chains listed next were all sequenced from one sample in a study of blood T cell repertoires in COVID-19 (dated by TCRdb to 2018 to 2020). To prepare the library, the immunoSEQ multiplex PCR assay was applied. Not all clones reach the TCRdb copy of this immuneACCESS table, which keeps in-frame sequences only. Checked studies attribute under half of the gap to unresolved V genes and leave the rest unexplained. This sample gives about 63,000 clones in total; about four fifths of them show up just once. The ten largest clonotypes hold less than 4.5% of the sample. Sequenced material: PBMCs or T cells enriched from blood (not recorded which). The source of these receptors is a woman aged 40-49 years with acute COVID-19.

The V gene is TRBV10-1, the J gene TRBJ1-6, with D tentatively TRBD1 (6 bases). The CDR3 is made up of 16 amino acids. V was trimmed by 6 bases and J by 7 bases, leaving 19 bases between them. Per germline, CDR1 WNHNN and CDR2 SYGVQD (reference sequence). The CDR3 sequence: CASRVGEVRGNSPLHF. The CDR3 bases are TGCGCCAGCAGAGTCGGGGAAGTCAGGGGAAATTCACCCCTCCACTTT.

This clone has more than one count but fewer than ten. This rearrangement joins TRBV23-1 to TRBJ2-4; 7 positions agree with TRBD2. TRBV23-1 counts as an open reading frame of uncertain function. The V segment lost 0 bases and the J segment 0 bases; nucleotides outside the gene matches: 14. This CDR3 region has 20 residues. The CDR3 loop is CASSQSGTTNKLIAKNIQYF. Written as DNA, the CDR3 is TGCGCCAGCAGTCAATCCGGGACTACGAACAAACTTATAGCCAAAAACATTCAGTACTTC.

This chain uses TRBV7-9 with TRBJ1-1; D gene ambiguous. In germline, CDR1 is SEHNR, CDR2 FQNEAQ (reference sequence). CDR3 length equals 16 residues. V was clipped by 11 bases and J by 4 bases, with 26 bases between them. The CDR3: CAGDEKVASWGTEAFF. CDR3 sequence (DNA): TGTGCCGGGGATGAAAAAGTAGCGTCGTGGGGCACTGAAGCTTTCTTT.

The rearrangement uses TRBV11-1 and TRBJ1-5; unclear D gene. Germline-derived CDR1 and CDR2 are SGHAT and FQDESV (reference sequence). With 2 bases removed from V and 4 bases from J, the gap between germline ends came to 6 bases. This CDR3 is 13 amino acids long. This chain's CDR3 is CASSLTSNQPQHF. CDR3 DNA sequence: TGTGCCAGCAGCTTAACTAGTAATCAGCCCCAGCATTTT.

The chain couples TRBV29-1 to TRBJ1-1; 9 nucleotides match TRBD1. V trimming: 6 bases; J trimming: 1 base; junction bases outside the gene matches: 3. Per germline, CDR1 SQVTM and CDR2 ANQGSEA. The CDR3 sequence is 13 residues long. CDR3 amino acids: CSVLTGGNTEAFF. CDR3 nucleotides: TGCAGCGTACTGACAGGGGGGAACACTGAAGCTTTCTTT.

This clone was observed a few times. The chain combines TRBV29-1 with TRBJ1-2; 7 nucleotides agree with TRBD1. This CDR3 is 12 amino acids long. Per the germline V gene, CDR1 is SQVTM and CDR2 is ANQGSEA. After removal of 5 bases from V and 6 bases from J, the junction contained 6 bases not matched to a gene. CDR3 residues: CSVQPTGNGYTF. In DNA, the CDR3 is TGCAGCGTTCAACCGACAGGGAATGGCTACACCTTC.

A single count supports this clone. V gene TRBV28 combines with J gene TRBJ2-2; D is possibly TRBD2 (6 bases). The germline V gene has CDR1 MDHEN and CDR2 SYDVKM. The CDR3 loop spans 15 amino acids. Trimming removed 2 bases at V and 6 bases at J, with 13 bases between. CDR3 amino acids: CASSLAGGRAGELFF. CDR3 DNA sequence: TGTGCCAGCAGTTTAGCTGGAGGGCGGGCCGGGGAGCTGTTTTTT.

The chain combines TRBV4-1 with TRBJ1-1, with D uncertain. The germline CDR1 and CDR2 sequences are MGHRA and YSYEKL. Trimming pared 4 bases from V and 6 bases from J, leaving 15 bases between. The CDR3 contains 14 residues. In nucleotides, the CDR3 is TGCGCCAGCAGCCGCTCAGGTGGGCTCCCTGAAGCTTTCTTT. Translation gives CASSRSGGLPEAFF.

CDR3 nucleotide sequence: TGTGCCAGCACAATCAGGTTAAGCCGTGGAAACACCATATATTTT. Translated: CASTIRLSRGNTIYF. The chain combines TRBV11-2 with TRBJ1-3; no clear D gene. The V gene's germline CDR1 is SGHAT and CDR2 FQNNGV. The V end was cut by 7 bases, the J end by 3 bases, with 16 bases between. This CDR3 region has 15 residues.

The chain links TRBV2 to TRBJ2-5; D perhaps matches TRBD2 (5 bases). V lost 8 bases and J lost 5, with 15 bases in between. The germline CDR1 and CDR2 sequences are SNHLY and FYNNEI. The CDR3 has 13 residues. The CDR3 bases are TGTGCCAGCGGGAGCGTCCCCCGGGAGACCCAGTACTTC. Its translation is CASGSVPRETQYF.

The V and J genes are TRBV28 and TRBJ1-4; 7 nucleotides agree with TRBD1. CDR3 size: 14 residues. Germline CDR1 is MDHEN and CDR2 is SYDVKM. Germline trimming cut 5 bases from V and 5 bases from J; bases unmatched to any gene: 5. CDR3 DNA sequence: TGTGCCAGCAGTATAGGGGGCGCAAATGAAAAACTGTTTTTT. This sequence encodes CASSIGGANEKLFF.

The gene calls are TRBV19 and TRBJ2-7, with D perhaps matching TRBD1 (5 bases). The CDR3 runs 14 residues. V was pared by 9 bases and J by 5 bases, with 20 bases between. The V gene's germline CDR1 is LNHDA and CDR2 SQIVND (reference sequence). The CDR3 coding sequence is TGTGCCAGCGGGCCATTAGCCAGGGCCCACGAGCAGTACTTC. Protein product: CASGPLARAHEQYF.

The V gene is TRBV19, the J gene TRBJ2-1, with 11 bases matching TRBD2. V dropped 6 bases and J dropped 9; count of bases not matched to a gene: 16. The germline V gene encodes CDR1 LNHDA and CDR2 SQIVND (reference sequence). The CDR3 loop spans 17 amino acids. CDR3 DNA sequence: TGTGCCAGTAGCTCAGCAATTAGCGGGAGGGGTTTTTTTGAGCAGTTCTTC. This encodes CASSSAISGRGFFEQFF.

Written as DNA, the CDR3 is TGCGCCAGCAGCTCCCCGGGTGGTTGGCGGGAGGCGGAGGGTGGTTCACCCCTCCACTTT. Its translation: CASSSPGGWREAEGGSPLHF. V is TRBV5-1 and J is TRBJ1-6; D gene unclear. CDR3 size: 20 residues. V was clipped by 3 bases and J by 9 bases, with 31 bases between them. Germline V gene data show CDR1 as SGHRS and CDR2 as YFSETQ.

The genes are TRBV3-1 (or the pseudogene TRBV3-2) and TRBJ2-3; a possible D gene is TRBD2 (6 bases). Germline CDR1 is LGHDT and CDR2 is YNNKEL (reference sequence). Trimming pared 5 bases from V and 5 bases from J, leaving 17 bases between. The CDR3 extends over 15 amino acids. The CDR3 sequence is CASSWGEVAEDTQYF. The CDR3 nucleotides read TGTGCCAGCAGCTGGGGGGAGGTCGCAGAAGATACGCAGTATTTT.

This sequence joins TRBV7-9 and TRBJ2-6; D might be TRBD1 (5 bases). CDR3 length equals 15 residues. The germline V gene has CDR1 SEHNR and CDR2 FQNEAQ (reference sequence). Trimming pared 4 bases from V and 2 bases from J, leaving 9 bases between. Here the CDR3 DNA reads TGTGCCAGCAGCTCAACAGGACCTGGGGCCAACGTCCTGACTTTC. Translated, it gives CASSSTGPGANVLTF.

This CDR3 is CASSRTAPNSGNTIYF. The CDR3 region has the DNA TGTGCCAGTAGTAGGACAGCGCCTAACTCTGGAAACACCATATATTTT. The rearrangement uses TRBV19 and TRBJ1-3; perhaps TRBD1 as D (6 bases). V lost 4 bases, J lost 0 bases, and 13 bases lay in between. The CDR3 covers 16 residues. Looked up from germline, CDR1 is LNHDA and CDR2 is SQIVND (reference sequence).

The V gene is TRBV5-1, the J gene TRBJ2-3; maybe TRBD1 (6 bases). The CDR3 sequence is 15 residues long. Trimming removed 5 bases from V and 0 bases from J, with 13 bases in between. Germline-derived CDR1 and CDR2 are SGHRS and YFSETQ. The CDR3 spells CASRGAGSSTDTQYF. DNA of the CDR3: TGCGCCAGCAGGGGGGCAGGGAGCAGCACAGATACGCAGTATTTT.

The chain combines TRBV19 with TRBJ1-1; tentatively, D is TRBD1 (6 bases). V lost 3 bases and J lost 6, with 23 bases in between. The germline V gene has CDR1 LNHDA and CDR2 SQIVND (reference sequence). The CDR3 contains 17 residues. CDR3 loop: CASSIGQFLDFNPEAFF. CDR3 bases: TGTGCCAGTAGTATCGGACAGTTTCTGGACTTTAACCCTGAAGCTTTCTTT.

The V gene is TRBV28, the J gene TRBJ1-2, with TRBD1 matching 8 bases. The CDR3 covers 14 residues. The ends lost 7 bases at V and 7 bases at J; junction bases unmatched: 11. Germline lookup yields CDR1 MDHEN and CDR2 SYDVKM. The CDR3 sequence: CASIPGQGAFGYTF. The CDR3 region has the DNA TGTGCCAGCATCCCAGGCCAGGGGGCATTTGGCTACACCTTC.

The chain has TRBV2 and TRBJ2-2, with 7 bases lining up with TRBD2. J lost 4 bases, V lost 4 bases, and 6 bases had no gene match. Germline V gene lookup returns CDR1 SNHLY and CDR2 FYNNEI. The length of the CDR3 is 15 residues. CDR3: CASSVRGSVTGELFF. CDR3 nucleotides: TGTGCCAGCAGTGTGCGCGGGAGTGTCACCGGGGAGCTGTTTTTT.

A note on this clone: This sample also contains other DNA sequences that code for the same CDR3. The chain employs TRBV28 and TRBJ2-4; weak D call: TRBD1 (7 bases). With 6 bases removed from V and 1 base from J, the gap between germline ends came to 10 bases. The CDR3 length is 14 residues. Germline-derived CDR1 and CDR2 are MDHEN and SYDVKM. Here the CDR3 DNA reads TGTGCCAGCAGACCAGGGGGGGCCAAAAACATTCAGTACTTC. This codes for CASRPGGAKNIQYF.

The CDR3 bases are TGTGCCAGCAGCCAGACTAGCAGACAGGACACCGGGGAGCTGTTTTTT. This codes for CASSQTSRQDTGELFF. The rearrangement links TRBV11-1 to TRBJ2-2; the D gene is possibly TRBD2 (7 bases). This CDR3 comprises 16 residues. With 5 bases removed from V and 3 bases from J, the gap between germline ends came to 16 bases. Germline lookup yields CDR1 SGHAT and CDR2 FQDESV (reference sequence).

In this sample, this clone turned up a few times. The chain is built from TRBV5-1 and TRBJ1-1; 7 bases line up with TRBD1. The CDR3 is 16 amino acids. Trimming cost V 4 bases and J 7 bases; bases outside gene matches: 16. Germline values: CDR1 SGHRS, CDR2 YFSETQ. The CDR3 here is CASSARPSGTAYEAFF. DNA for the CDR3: TGCGCCAGCAGCGCCCGGCCGTCGGGGACAGCATATGAAGCTTTCTTT.

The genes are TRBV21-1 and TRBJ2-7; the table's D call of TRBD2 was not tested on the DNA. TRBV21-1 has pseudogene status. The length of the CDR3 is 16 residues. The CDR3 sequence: CASSKGISPPPNEQYV. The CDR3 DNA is TGTGCCAGCAGCAAAGGAATATCCCCACCCCCTAACGAGCAGTACGTC.

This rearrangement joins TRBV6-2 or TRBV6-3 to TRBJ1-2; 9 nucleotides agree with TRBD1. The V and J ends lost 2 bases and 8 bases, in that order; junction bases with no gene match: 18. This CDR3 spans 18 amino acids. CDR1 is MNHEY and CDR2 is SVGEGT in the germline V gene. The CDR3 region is CASSYNSGTGFNSRGYTF. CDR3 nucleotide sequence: TGTGCCAGCAGTTACAACTCCGGGACAGGGTTCAATTCGAGAGGCTACACCTTC.

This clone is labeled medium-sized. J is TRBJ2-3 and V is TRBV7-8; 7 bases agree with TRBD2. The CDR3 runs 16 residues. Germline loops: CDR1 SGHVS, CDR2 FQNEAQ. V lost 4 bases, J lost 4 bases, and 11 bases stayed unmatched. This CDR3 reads CASSSWIGGSADTQYF. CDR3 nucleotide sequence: TGTGCCAGCAGCTCATGGATCGGCGGGAGTGCAGATACGCAGTATTTT.

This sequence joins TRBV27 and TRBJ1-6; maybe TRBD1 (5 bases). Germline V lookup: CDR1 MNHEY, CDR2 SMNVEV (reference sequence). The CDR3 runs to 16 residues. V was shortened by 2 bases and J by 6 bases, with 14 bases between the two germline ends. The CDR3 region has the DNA TGTGCCAGCAGTTTAAAGTCGACAGTAACTAATTCACCCCTCCACTTT. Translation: CASSLKSTVTNSPLHF.

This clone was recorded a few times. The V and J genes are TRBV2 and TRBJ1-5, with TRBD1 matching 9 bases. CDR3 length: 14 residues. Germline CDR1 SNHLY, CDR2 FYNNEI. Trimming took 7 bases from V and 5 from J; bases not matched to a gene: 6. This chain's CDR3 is CASKEGQGHQPQHF. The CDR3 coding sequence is TGTGCCAGCAAGGAGGGACAGGGTCATCAGCCCCAGCATTTT.

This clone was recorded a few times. The CDR3 coding sequence is TGCGCCAGCAGCTCCGGAGCAGGGGACTACGAGCAGTACTTC. Protein product: CASSSGAGDYEQYF. J is TRBJ2-7 and V is TRBV5-1; possibly TRBD1 for D (6 bases). The V gene's germline CDR1 is SGHRS and CDR2 YFSETQ. The V and J ends lost 3 bases and 3 bases respectively, with 13 bases between them. This CDR3 spans 14 amino acids.

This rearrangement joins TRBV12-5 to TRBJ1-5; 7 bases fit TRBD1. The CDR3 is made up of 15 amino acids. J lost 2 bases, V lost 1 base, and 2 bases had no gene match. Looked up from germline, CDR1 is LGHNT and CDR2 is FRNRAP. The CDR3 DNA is TGTGCTAGTGGTTTGGGGACAGGTCGCAATCAGCCCCAGCATTTT. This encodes CASGLGTGRNQPQHF.